This TCR beta chain was recorded in a study of T cell responses to AZD1222 COVID-19 vaccine. Findings and limits, study-wide: No repertoire was sampled before or during the peak T cell response, only after it. Regions 160-218 and 743-854 held dominance among vaccine-associated CD4 TCRs, which spanned spike.

As concerns this clone: What it binds is unknown. One junction end disagrees with the germline gene, perhaps due to a read error.

Here immunoSEQ multiplex PCR was the method, and the copy in TCRdb shows in-frame clones only, minus some. The sample includes more than 85,000 clones, approximately 90% seen only once; the top ten take around 14%. Germline V CDR1 and CDR2: LGHDT, YNNKEL (reference sequence). This CDR3 has 17 residues. This TCR was sampled from an adult who received the AZD1222 COVID-19 vaccine. J is TRBJ2-1 and V is TRBV3-1 (or the pseudogene TRBV3-2); 9 bases map to TRBD1. The material was peripheral blood, obtained 28 days after the second AZD1222 dose. Here the CDR3 reads CASIQSGTGFKGNEQFF. The CDR3, as DNA: TGTGCCAGCATCCAAAGTGGGACAGGGTTCAAGGGCAATGAGCAGTTCTTC.